The 19 T cell receptor beta chains below come from one sample, sequenced in a study of OX40 agonist ivuxolimab in advanced cancers. Clones were sequenced by immunoSEQ multiplex PCR, and TCRdb holds only the in-frame ones, with some missing. The sample lists 40,000 or so clones; about 89% were seen once. The sequenced sample was CD4+ or CD8+ T cells sorted from blood, obtained in a trial of the OX40 agonist ivuxolimab. These receptors originate from an adult with an advanced solid tumor such as melanoma, head and neck, liver or kidney cancer.

CDR3 protein: CASSFVGGIVETQYF. CDR3 in DNA: TGTGCCAGCAGTTTCGTAGGGGGGATAGTGGAGACCCAGTACTTC. The rearrangement uses TRBV6-1 and TRBJ2-5; the D gene could be TRBD1 or TRBD2 (6 bases each). The germline V gene encodes CDR1 MNHNS and CDR2 SASEGT. V lost 5 bases, J lost 5 bases, and 18 bases lay in between. The CDR3 totals 15 residues.

This clone was seen a few times. The CDR3 reads CASSLALAGRNTQYF. CDR3 sequence (DNA): TGTGCCAGCAGCTTAGCACTAGCGGGGAGAAATACGCAGTATTTT. The chain couples TRBV7-9 to TRBJ2-3; 10 bases agree with TRBD2. Germline-derived CDR1 and CDR2 are SEHNR and FQNEAQ (reference sequence). There are 15 residues in the CDR3. The junction had 4 bases not matched to a gene; V was cut back by 0 bases and J by 7 bases. The variable domain in full, with the rest retrieved from reference TRBV7-9 and TRBJ2-3, is DTGVSQNPRHKITKRGQNVTFRCDPISEHNRLYWYRQTLGQGPEFLTYFQNEAQLEKSRLLSDRFSAERPKGSFSTLEIQRTEQGDSAMYLCASSLALAGRNTQYFGPGTRLTVL.

The rearrangement links TRBV6-1 to TRBJ1-2, with D unresolved. V dropped 2 bases and J dropped 2 bases, with 9 bases sitting between them. This CDR3 contains 14 residues. The germline gives CDR1 MNHNS, CDR2 SASEGT. The CDR3 DNA is TGTGCCAGCAGTGAAAGGGTCAGGAACTATGGCTACACCTTC. This translates into CASSERVRNYGYTF.

V gene TRBV11-1 combines with J gene TRBJ1-1; 8 bases line up with TRBD1. CDR3 length equals 14 residues. V shed 2 bases, J shed 7 bases, and the junction held 6 bases outside the gene matches. In germline, CDR1 is SGHAT, CDR2 FQDESV (reference sequence). CDR3 in DNA: TGTGCCAGCAGCTTACGGCGGACAGGGATTGAAGCTTTCTTT. It yields the protein CASSLRRTGIEAFF.

In DNA form, the CDR3 reads TGCGCCAGCAGGGGGGCGGGCGAGCAGTACTTC. It yields the protein CASRGAGEQYF. This chain joins TRBV5-1 and TRBJ2-7, with TRBD1 as a possible D gene (6 bases). CDR3 size: 11 residues. Trimming pared 5 bases from V and 6 bases from J, leaving 9 bases between. CDR1 SGHRS and CDR2 YFSETQ come from the germline V gene.

J is TRBJ2-2 and V is TRBV6-5; D unclear. CDR1 is MNHEY and CDR2 is SVGAGI in the germline V gene. This CDR3 has 16 amino acids. The germline V and J ends were trimmed by 0 bases and 7 bases, with 15 bases remaining between them. The CDR3 DNA reads TGTGCCAGCAGTTACTCGAACAGCGTGGGTGGCGGGGAGCTGTTTTTT. Its translation is CASSYSNSVGGGELFF.

The J gene is TRBJ1-2, the V gene TRBV2; tentatively, D is TRBD1 (6 bases). Per germline, CDR1 SNHLY and CDR2 FYNNEI. The CDR3 has 13 residues. Trimming left V 4 bases short and J 2 bases short, with 8 bases between. CDR3 nucleotide sequence: TGTGCCAGCAGTGGGACAGCAAACTATGGCTACACCTTC. It codes for CASSGTANYGYTF.

The V call is TRBV5-4, the J call TRBJ1-2, with D tentatively TRBD1 (5 bases). Looked up from germline, CDR1 is SGHNT and CDR2 is YYREEE (reference sequence). The CDR3 extends over 14 amino acids. The germline V and J ends were trimmed by 4 bases and 6 bases, with 16 bases remaining between them. The CDR3: CASSPRTGDDGYTF. The CDR3 DNA sequence: TGTGCCAGCAGCCCTCGGACGGGGGACGATGGCTACACCTTC. Based on the CDR3 plus reference TRBV5-4 and TRBJ1-2, the full variable domain is ETGVTQSPTHLIKTRGQQVTLRCSSQSGHNTVSWYQQALGQGPQFIFQYYREEENGRGNFPPRFSGLQFPNYSSELNVNALELDDSALYLCASSPRTGDDGYTFGSGTRLTVV.

The chain uses TRBV5-6 and TRBJ2-1; 11 nucleotides agree with TRBD2. Germline V gene data show CDR1 as SGHDT and CDR2 as YYEEEE. The length of the CDR3 is 18 residues. V dropped 1 base and J dropped 0; count of bases not matched to a gene: 6. CDR3: CASSLRLAGGSSYNEQFF. CDR3 bases: TGTGCCAGCAGCTTGAGGCTAGCGGGGGGAAGCTCCTACAATGAGCAGTTCTTC. The full variable domain, with the rest looked up from reference TRBV5-6 and TRBJ2-1, is DAGVTQSPTHLIKTRGQQVTLRCSPKSGHDTVSWYQQALGQGPQFIFQYYEEEERQRGNFPDRFSGHQFPNYSSELNVNALLLGDSALYLCASSLRLAGGSSYNEQFFGPGTRLTVL.

This rearrangement joins TRBV5-6 to TRBJ2-3; D ambiguous. This CDR3 is built from 14 residues. Germline lookup yields CDR1 SGHDT and CDR2 YYEEEE. Trimming left V 0 bases short and J 7 bases short, with 12 bases between. Here the CDR3 reads CASSLANVRHTQYF. Here the CDR3 DNA reads TGTGCCAGCAGCTTGGCCAATGTGCGGCATACGCAGTATTTT.

This clone turned up a few times. The chain carries TRBV25-1 and TRBJ1-4; 8 bases align to TRBD1. The CDR3 has 14 residues. V was pared by 7 bases and J by 5 bases, with 6 bases of the junction left unmatched. The germline gives CDR1 MGHDK, CDR2 SYGVNS. The CDR3 bases are TGTGCCAGCACCCCGGACAGGGCGAATGAAAAACTGTTTTTT. This encodes CASTPDRANEKLFF.

The chain combines TRBV5-5 with TRBJ1-6, with a possible D match to TRBD1 (5 bases). The CDR3 length is 14 residues. The germline V gene encodes CDR1 SGHKS and CDR2 YYEKEE (reference sequence). V was cut by 7 bases and J by 7 bases, with 15 bases left in between. The CDR3, as DNA: TGTGCCAGCGAAGGGGTTTTCTTAAATTCACCCCTCCACTTT. This translates into CASEGVFLNSPLHF.

The chain has TRBV5-1 and TRBJ2-2, with D possibly matching TRBD1 (5 bases). Germline CDR1 is SGHRS and CDR2 is YFSETQ. Trimming stripped 0 bases from V and 5 bases from J, with 11 bases between. The CDR3 consists of 15 residues. The DNA of the CDR3 is TGCGCCAGCAGCTTGGGACAGAGTGGAACCGGGGAGCTGTTTTTT. Translating gives CASSLGQSGTGELFF.

The chain carries TRBV7-2 and TRBJ2-7; 7 bases fit TRBD2. Germline V gene lookup returns CDR1 SGHTA and CDR2 FQGNSA. Losses at the gene ends were 2 bases for V and 2 bases for J; bases not matched to a gene: 6. This CDR3 region has 15 residues. This CDR3 is CASSLRGGVTYEQYF. In nucleotides, the CDR3 is TGTGCCAGCAGCTTAAGGGGAGGGGTTACCTACGAGCAGTACTTC.

J is TRBJ1-2 and V is TRBV21-1; TRBD1, the table's D call, was not compared with the DNA. TRBV21-1 is a pseudogene segment. The length of the CDR3 is 10 residues. This chain's CDR3 is CASPQWGYTF. DNA of the CDR3: TGTGCCAGCCCGCAGTGGGGCTACACCTTC.

The chain couples TRBV7-9 to TRBJ2-1, with 8 bases lining up with TRBD1. The CDR3 sequence is 19 residues long. Germline V gene data show CDR1 as SEHNR and CDR2 as FQNEAQ (reference sequence). The J segment lost 0 bases and the V segment lost 5 bases, leaving 15 bases of the junction unmatched. The CDR3 bases are TGTGCCAGCAGCAACACCCGGGACAGGCAGGGGAGCTCCTACAATGAGCAGTTCTTC. Its protein product is CASSNTRDRQGSSYNEQFF.

This chain joins TRBV5-1 and TRBJ1-4, with a possible D match to TRBD1 (5 bases). Germline assignment: CDR1 SGHRS and CDR2 YFSETQ. Trimming shortened V by 5 bases and J by 4 bases, and 12 bases separated the two germline ends. This CDR3 is 14 amino acids long. CDR3 sequence reads: CASREVGRNEKLFF. DNA of the CDR3: TGCGCCAGCAGAGAGGTGGGACGTAATGAAAAACTGTTTTTT.

The V and J genes are TRBV5-4 and TRBJ1-2; TRBD1 matches at 9 bases. Germline lookup yields CDR1 SGHNT and CDR2 YYREEE (reference sequence). The CDR3 has 14 amino acids. Unmatched junction bases numbered 5, after V lost 3 bases and J lost 5 bases. CDR3: CASSSPTGGYGYTF. In nucleotides, the CDR3 is TGTGCCAGCAGCTCTCCGACAGGGGGGTATGGCTACACCTTC.

The V gene is TRBV5-1, the J gene TRBJ2-3; TRBD2 aligns across 10 bases. Trimming removed 4 bases from V and 0 bases from J; junction bases left unmatched: 5. Germline V lookup: CDR1 SGHRS, CDR2 YFSETQ. This CDR3 is built from 16 residues. CDR3 sequence (DNA): TGCGCCAGCAGCCCCGGACTAGCGGCTAGCACAGATACGCAGTATTTT. This encodes CASSPGLAASTDTQYF.